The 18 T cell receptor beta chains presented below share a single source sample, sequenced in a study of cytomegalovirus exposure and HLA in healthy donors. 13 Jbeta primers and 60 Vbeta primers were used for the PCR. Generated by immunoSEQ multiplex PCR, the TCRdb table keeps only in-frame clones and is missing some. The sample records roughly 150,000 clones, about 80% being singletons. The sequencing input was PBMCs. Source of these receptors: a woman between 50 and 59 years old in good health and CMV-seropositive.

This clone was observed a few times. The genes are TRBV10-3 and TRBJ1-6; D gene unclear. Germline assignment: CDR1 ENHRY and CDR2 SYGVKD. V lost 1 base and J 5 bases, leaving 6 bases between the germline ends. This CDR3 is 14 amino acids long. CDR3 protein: CAISEFGDNSPLHF. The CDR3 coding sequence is TGTGCCATCAGTGAGTTCGGGGATAATTCACCCCTCCACTTT.

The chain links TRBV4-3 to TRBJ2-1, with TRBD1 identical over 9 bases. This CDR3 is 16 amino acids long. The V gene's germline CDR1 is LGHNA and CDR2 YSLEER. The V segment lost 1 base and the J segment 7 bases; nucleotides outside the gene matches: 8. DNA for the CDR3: TGCGCCAGCAGCCAAGGTCCGGGACAGGGACTTAATGAGCAGTTCTTC. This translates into CASSQGPGQGLNEQFF.

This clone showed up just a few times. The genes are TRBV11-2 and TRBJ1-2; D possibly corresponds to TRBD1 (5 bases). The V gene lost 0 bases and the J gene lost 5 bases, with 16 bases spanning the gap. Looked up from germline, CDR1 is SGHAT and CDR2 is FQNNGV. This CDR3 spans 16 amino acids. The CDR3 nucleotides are TGTGCCAGCAGCTTAGATCCCGGCAGGGAAGGGTATGGCTACACCTTC. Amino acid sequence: CASSLDPGREGYGYTF.

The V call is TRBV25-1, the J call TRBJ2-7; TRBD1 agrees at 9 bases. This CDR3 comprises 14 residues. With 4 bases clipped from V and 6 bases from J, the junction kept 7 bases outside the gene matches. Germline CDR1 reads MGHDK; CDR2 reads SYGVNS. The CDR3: CASSGGTGTGEQYF. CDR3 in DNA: TGTGCCAGCAGTGGGGGGACAGGGACGGGCGAGCAGTACTTC.

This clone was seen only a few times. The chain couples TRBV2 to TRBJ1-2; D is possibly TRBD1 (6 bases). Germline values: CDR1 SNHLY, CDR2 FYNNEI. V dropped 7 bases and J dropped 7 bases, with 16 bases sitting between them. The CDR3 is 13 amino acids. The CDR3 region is CASTRVGAGGYTF. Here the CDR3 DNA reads TGTGCCAGCACCAGGGTGGGGGCTGGTGGCTACACCTTC.

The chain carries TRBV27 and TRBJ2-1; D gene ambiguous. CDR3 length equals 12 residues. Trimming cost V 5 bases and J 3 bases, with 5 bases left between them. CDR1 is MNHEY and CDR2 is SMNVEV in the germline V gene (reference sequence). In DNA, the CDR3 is TGTGCCAGCAGTCCGGGCTACAATGAGCAGTTCTTC. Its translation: CASSPGYNEQFF.

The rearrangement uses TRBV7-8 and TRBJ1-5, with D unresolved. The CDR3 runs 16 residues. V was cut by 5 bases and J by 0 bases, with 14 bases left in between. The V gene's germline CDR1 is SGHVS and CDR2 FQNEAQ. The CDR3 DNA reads TGTGCCAGCAGCCACAAGCGGGGTGATAGCAATCAGCCCCAGCATTTT. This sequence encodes CASSHKRGDSNQPQHF.

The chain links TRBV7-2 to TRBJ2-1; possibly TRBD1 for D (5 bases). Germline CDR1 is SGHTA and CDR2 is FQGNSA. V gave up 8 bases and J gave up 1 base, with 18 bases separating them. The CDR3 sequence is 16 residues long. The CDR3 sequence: CASSTPGANSYNEQFF. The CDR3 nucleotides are TGTGCCAGCTCAACTCCTGGGGCAAATTCCTACAATGAGCAGTTCTTC.

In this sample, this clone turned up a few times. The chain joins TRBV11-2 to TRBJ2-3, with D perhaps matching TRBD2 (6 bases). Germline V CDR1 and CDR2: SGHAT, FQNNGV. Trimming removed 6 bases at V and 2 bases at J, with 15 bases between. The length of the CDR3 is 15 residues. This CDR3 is CASRAVGGYTDTQYF. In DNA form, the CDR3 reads TGTGCCAGCAGGGCCGTTGGGGGGTACACAGATACGCAGTATTTT.

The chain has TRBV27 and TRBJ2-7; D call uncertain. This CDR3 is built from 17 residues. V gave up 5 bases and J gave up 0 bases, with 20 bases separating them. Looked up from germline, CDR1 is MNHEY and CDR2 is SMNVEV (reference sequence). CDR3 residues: CASSPLGTSLSSYEQYF. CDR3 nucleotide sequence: TGTGCCAGCAGTCCCCTAGGCACGAGCCTCAGCTCCTACGAGCAGTACTTC.

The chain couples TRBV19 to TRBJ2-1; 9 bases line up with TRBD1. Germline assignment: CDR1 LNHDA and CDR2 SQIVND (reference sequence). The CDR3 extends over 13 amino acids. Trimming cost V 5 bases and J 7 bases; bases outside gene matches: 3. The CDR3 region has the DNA TGTGCCAGTAGTCGGGGACAGGGTAATGAGCAGTTCTTC. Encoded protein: CASSRGQGNEQFF.

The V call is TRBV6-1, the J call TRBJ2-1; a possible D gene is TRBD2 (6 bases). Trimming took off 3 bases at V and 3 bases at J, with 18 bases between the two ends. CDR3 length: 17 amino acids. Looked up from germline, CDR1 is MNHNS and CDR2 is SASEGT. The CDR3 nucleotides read TGTGCCAGCAGTGAGGAGGGCGGGTACTGGATCTACAATGAGCAGTTCTTC. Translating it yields CASSEEGGYWIYNEQFF.

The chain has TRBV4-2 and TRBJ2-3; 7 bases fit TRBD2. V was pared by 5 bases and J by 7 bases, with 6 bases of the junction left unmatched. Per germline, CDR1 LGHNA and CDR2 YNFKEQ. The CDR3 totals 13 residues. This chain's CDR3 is CASSSRDYNTQYF. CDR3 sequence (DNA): TGTGCCAGCAGCTCCCGGGACTACAATACGCAGTATTTT.

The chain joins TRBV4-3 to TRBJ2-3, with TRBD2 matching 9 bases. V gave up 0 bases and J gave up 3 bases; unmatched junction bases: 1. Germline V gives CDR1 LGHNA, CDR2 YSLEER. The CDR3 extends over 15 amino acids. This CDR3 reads CASSQEAGGTDTQYF. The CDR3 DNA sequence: TGCGCCAGCAGCCAAGAAGCGGGGGGAACAGATACGCAGTATTTT.

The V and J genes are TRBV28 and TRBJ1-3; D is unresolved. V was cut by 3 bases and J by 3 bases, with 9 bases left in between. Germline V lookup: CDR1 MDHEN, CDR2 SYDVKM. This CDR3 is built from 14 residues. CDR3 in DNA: TGTGCCAGCAGTTTTGGAGTATTTGGAAACACCATATATTTT. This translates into CASSFGVFGNTIYF.

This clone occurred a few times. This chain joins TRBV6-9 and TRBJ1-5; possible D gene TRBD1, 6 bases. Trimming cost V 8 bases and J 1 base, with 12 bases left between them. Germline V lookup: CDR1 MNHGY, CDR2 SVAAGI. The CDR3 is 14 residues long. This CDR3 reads CASPGRGSNQPQHF. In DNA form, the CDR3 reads TGTGCCAGCCCTGGCAGGGGAAGCAATCAGCCCCAGCATTTT.

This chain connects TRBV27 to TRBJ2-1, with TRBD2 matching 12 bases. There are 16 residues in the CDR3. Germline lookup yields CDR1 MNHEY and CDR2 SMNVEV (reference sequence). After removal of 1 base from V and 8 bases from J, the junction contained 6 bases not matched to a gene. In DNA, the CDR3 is TGTGCCAGCAGTTTATTGCCTAGCGGGGGGGTGCATGAGCAGTTCTTC. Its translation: CASSLLPSGGVHEQFF.

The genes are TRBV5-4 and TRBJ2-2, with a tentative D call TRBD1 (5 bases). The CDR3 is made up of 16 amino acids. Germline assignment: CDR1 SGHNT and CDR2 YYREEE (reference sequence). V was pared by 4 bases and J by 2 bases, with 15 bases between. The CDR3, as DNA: TGTGCCAGCAGCCCCTTCGTGACAGCTAACACCGGGGAGCTGTTTTTT. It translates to CASSPFVTANTGELFF.